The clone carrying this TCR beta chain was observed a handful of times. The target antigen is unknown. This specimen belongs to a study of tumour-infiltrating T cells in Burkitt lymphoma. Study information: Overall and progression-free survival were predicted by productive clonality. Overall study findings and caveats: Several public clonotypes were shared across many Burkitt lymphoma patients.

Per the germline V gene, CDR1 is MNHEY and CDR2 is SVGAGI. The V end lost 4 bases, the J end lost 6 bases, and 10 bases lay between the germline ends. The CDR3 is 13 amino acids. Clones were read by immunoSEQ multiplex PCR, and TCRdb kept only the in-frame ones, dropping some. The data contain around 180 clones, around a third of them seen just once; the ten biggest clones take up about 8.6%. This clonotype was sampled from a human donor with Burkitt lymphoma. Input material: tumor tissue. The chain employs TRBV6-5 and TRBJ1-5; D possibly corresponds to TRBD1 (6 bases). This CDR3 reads CASSSSGAQPQHF. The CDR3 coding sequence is TGTGCCAGCAGTTCCTCGGGGGCTCAGCCCCAGCATTTT.